This entry lists 25 T cell receptor beta chains sequenced from one sample in a study of graft-versus-host responses after intestinal transplantation. Sequenced by immunoSEQ multiplex PCR; TCRdb stores in-frame clones only, minus some. The sample records tens of thousands of clones, about 90% being singletons. Sequenced material: PBMCs, taken roughly 120 days after intestinal transplantation. These receptor sequences come from a human patient who received an intestinal transplant, so some T cells may come from the graft donor.

This sequence joins TRBV5-8 and TRBJ2-3; D not resolved. V lost 4 bases to trimming and J lost 3 bases, with 18 bases between them. The CDR3 has 16 residues. Germline-derived CDR1 and CDR2 are SGHTS and YDEGEE. CDR3 region: CASSRVTWGVTDTQYF. CDR3 nucleotide sequence: TGTGCCAGCAGCCGGGTGACGTGGGGTGTTACAGATACGCAGTATTTT.

This clone was counted a single time. The chain is built from TRBV7-9 and TRBJ2-7, with a weak D call TRBD2 (5 bases). The V end was cut by 5 bases, the J end by 1 base, with 15 bases between. Per the germline V gene, CDR1 is SEHNR and CDR2 is FQNEAQ (reference sequence). The CDR3 contains 15 residues. CDR3 nucleotides: TGTGCCAGCAGCACCAGAGGGCCGAGGTCCTACGAGCAGTACTTC. This gives the protein CASSTRGPRSYEQYF.

J is TRBJ1-4 and V is TRBV18; D is possibly TRBD1 (5 bases). The CDR3 contains 15 residues. The germline V gene has CDR1 KGHSH and CDR2 LQKENI. V was pared by 6 bases and J by 0 bases, with 11 bases between. CDR3 nucleotides: TGTGCCAGCTCCCGAACAGGTGCAACTAATGAAAAACTGTTTTTT. Amino acids: CASSRTGATNEKLFF.

This chain joins TRBV6-4 and TRBJ2-7; 7 nucleotides match TRBD1. CDR3 size: 15 residues. Germline lookup yields CDR1 MRHNA and CDR2 SNTAGT. CDR3 protein: CGGGRAVNRSYEQYF. CDR3 DNA sequence: TGTGGAGGGGGCCGGGCCGTTAATAGGTCCTACGAGCAGTACTTC.

The chain couples TRBV4-2 to TRBJ1-1, with D unclear. Trimming left V 4 bases short and J 6 bases short, with 9 bases between. The CDR3 runs 12 residues. Per the germline V gene, CDR1 is LGHNA and CDR2 is YNFKEQ. CDR3 residues: CASSLKGAEAFF. The CDR3 DNA is TGTGCCAGCAGCCTAAAGGGTGCTGAAGCTTTCTTT.

The chain combines TRBV7-2 with TRBJ2-5; maybe TRBD2 (5 bases). The J call may be wrong; the DNA end is better matched by TRBJ2-7. There are 14 residues in the CDR3. Germline V CDR1 and CDR2: SGHTA, FQGNSA. The CDR3 DNA reads TGTGCCAGCAGCACCTCCGGGATTTCCTACGAGCAGTACTTC. It is translated as CASSTSGISYEQYF.

The J gene is TRBJ2-7, the V gene TRBV5-6; 7 bases agree with TRBD1. Germline assignment: CDR1 SGHDT and CDR2 YYEEEE. The CDR3 sequence is 15 residues long. With V trimmed by 3 bases and J by 3 bases, 9 bases remained unmatched. CDR3 amino acids: CASSYQGVLLYEQYF. Here the CDR3 DNA reads TGTGCCAGCAGCTACCAGGGGGTTTTGCTCTACGAGCAGTACTTC.

The gene calls are TRBV7-2 and TRBJ1-2, with 11 positions matching TRBD1. This CDR3 contains 17 residues. Germline CDR1 reads SGHTA; CDR2 reads FQGNSA. V lost 5 bases to trimming and J lost 2 bases; unmatched junction nucleotides: 10. CDR3 nucleotide sequence: TGTGCCAGCAGCAGGACCCCCGGGACAGGGGGAAACTATGGCTACACCTTC. The encoded protein is CASSRTPGTGGNYGYTF.

The chain is built from TRBV5-1 and TRBJ2-5; no clear D gene. Per germline, CDR1 SGHRS and CDR2 YFSETQ. The length of the CDR3 is 15 residues. V was trimmed by 4 bases and J by 3 bases, leaving 16 bases between them. CDR3 in amino acids: CASSPRGVIEETQYF. CDR3 in DNA: TGCGCCAGCAGCCCCCGCGGAGTCATCGAAGAGACCCAGTACTTC.

V usage is TRBV7-9 and J usage is TRBJ2-7, with unresolved D. The CDR3 is made up of 13 amino acids. Germline values: CDR1 SEHNR, CDR2 FQNEAQ (reference sequence). Trimming took 5 bases from V and 5 from J, leaving 13 bases between them. CDR3 nucleotide sequence: TGTGCCAGCAGCACAGCTGGGGTCCACGAGCAGTACTTC. Amino acid sequence: CASSTAGVHEQYF.

The rearrangement links TRBV7-9 to TRBJ2-7, with 9 positions matching TRBD1. Germline values: CDR1 SEHNR, CDR2 FQNEAQ (reference sequence). This CDR3 comprises 12 residues. V shed 8 bases and J 5 bases; nucleotides not matched to a gene: 4. The CDR3 bases are TGTGCCAGCGGGAGGACAGGGGACGAGCAGTACTTC. Protein: CASGRTGDEQYF.

The J gene is TRBJ2-6, the V gene TRBV14; the D is unclear. This CDR3 region has 15 residues. The V gene lost 4 bases and the J gene lost 0 bases, with 7 bases spanning the gap. Germline values: CDR1 SGHDN, CDR2 FVKESK. The CDR3 sequence is CASSPRFSGANVLTF. CDR3 DNA: TGTGCCAGCAGCCCTAGGTTCTCTGGGGCCAACGTCCTGACTTTC.

The V and J genes are TRBV6-6 and TRBJ1-5; TRBD1 is a possible D gene (6 bases). The CDR3 consists of 16 residues. CDR1 and CDR2 from the germline V gene are MNHNY and SVGAGI (reference sequence). With 2 bases removed from V and 4 bases from J, the gap between germline ends came to 15 bases. This CDR3 reads CASSYGEGQGNQPQHF. Written as DNA, the CDR3 is TGTGCCAGCAGTTACGGGGAAGGGCAGGGGAATCAGCCCCAGCATTTT.

CDR3 sequence reads: CASSLGTSGRRPETQYF. The CDR3 coding sequence is TGTGCCAGCAGCTTGGGGACTAGCGGGAGGCGCCCAGAGACCCAGTACTTC. The chain has TRBV5-4 and TRBJ2-5, with 14 nucleotides matching TRBD2. This CDR3 is 17 amino acids long. Germline V CDR1 and CDR2: SGHNT, YYREEE (reference sequence). V shed 0 bases and J 4 bases; nucleotides not matched to a gene: 5.

This chain connects TRBV27 to TRBJ2-1, with 9 positions matching TRBD2. V lost 7 bases to trimming and J lost 6 bases; unmatched junction nucleotides: 7. The germline V gene encodes CDR1 MNHEY and CDR2 SMNVEV (reference sequence). The CDR3 runs 14 residues. Here the CDR3 reads CASTVLAGVNEQFF. CDR3 sequence (DNA): TGTGCCAGCACCGTTTTAGCGGGAGTCAATGAGCAGTTCTTC.

The rearrangement uses TRBV9 and TRBJ2-7; D might be TRBD2 (5 bases). Germline CDR1 SGDLS, CDR2 YYNGEE. Between the trimmed V and J ends, which lost 4 bases and 3 bases, there was a span of 17 bases. The CDR3 spans 15 residues. The chain's CDR3 is CASSPGGRPGYEQYF. The CDR3 DNA follows: TGTGCCAGCAGCCCCGGCGGGCGACCCGGCTACGAGCAGTACTTC.

This chain connects TRBV5-8 to TRBJ2-5; the D is unclear. The germline V gene encodes CDR1 SGHTS and CDR2 YDEGEE. Between the trimmed V and J ends, which lost 0 bases and 4 bases, there was a span of 10 bases. CDR3 length equals 14 residues. CDR3 in DNA: TGTGCCAGCAGCTTGGGAGGAGCTGTAGAGACCCAGTACTTC. Translating gives CASSLGGAVETQYF.

This chain's CDR3 is CASNSGSDTEAFF. CDR3 DNA: TGTGCCAGCAACTCGGGATCGGACACTGAAGCTTTCTTT. The V call is TRBV28, the J call TRBJ1-1; D is uncertain. Germline V CDR1 and CDR2: MDHEN, SYDVKM. V gave up 7 bases and J gave up 3 bases, with 12 bases separating them. The CDR3 is 13 residues long.

V and J are TRBV28 and TRBJ1-4; perhaps TRBD1 as D (5 bases). The CDR3 sequence is 13 residues long. Trimming left V 8 bases short and J 8 bases short, with 15 bases between. Germline loops: CDR1 MDHEN, CDR2 SYDVKM. The CDR3 is CASREQGGEKLFF. DNA for the CDR3: TGTGCCAGCCGGGAGCAGGGAGGAGAAAAACTGTTTTTT.

The V call is TRBV28, the J call TRBJ1-1; D not resolved. Germline-derived CDR1 and CDR2 are MDHEN and SYDVKM. Trimming cost V 8 bases and J 8 bases, with 12 bases left between them. The CDR3 extends over 11 amino acids. CDR3 DNA sequence: TGTGCCAGCCCCGGCGGAGGAGAAGCTTTCTTT. Its protein product is CASPGGGEAFF. Full variable domain (remainder filled in from reference TRBV28 and TRBJ1-1): DVKVTQSSRYLVKRTGEKVFLECVQDMDHENMFWYRQDPGLGLRLIYFSYDVKMKEKGDIPEGYSVSREKKERFSLILESASTNQTSMYLCASPGGGEAFFGQGTRLTVV.

The chain joins TRBV28 to TRBJ2-7; a possible D gene is TRBD2 (5 bases). The V gene lost 7 bases and the J gene lost 2 bases, with 12 bases spanning the gap. The CDR3 spans 13 residues. Germline assignment: CDR1 MDHEN and CDR2 SYDVKM. CDR3 nucleotides: TGTGCCAGCACCCGGGGTCTTACCTACGAGCAGTACTTC. It yields the protein CASTRGLTYEQYF. Full variable domain (outside the CDR3, taken from reference TRBV28 and TRBJ2-7): DVKVTQSSRYLVKRTGEKVFLECVQDMDHENMFWYRQDPGLGLRLIYFSYDVKMKEKGDIPEGYSVSREKKERFSLILESASTNQTSMYLCASTRGLTYEQYFGPGTRLTVT.

The chain has TRBV4-1 and TRBJ2-7; 10 nucleotides agree with TRBD2. This CDR3 has 18 residues. Germline trimming cut 4 bases from V and 4 bases from J; bases unmatched to any gene: 16. The germline V gene has CDR1 MGHRA and CDR2 YSYEKL. The CDR3 bases are TGCGCCAGCAGCCTGTTTCCTAGCGGGAGTCATATGGCGTACGAGCAGTACTTC. This encodes CASSLFPSGSHMAYEQYF.

The chain is built from TRBV28 and TRBJ1-1; D gene uncertain. CDR3 length: 13 residues. With 0 bases removed from V and 5 bases from J, the gap between germline ends came to 7 bases. In germline, CDR1 is MDHEN, CDR2 SYDVKM. CDR3 region: CASSLWGSTEAFF. CDR3 sequence (DNA): TGTGCCAGCAGTTTATGGGGGAGTACTGAAGCTTTCTTT.

The gene calls are TRBV2 and TRBJ2-2, with D tentatively TRBD2 (7 bases). The ends were cut back, 4 bases at V and 6 bases at J, with 21 bases in the middle. Germline CDR1 reads SNHLY; CDR2 reads FYNNEI. The CDR3 is 17 amino acids. Here the CDR3 reads CASSGFGGRNSAGELFF. In nucleotides, the CDR3 is TGTGCCAGCAGTGGATTCGGGGGGCGCAACTCAGCCGGGGAGCTGTTTTTT.

The V call is TRBV10-2, the J call TRBJ1-1; 7 bases fit TRBD1. The CDR3 contains 13 residues. J lost 4 bases, V lost 4 bases, and 3 bases had no gene match. From germline, CDR1 is WSHSY and CDR2 SAAADI. The CDR3 DNA sequence: TGCGCCAGCAGTGGACAGGGTACCACTGAAGCTTTCTTT. As protein: CASSGQGTTEAFF.